This entry features one T cell receptor beta chain sequence. Patients of the Seattle cohort, enrolled during active infection, were followed longitudinally. The source of the sample is a study of blood T cell repertoires in COVID-19. On the study more broadly: Specimens from acute and convalescent COVID-19 originated in the United States, Italy and Spain. T cells, B-cell-depleted T cells, or PBMCs supplied cDNA or gDNA.

Generated by immunoSEQ multiplex PCR, the TCRdb table keeps only in-frame clones and is missing some. The profile shows 430,000 or so clones, around 90% of them singletons. Germline CDR1 SEHNR, CDR2 FQNEAQ (reference sequence). The length of the CDR3 is 10 residues. Trimming stripped 4 bases from V and 9 bases from J, with 4 bases between. V and J are TRBV7-9 and TRBJ2-1; unclear D gene. Sequences were obtained from peripheral blood. The TCR was taken from a young man with COVID-19, enrolled during active disease. For the CDR3, the DNA is TGTGCCAGCAGCTCGGTTGAGCAGTTCTTC. This codes for CASSSVEQFF. Full variable domain (outside the CDR3, taken from reference TRBV7-9 and TRBJ2-1): DTGVSQNPRHKITKRGQNVTFRCDPISEHNRLYWYRQTLGQGPEFLTYFQNEAQLEKSRLLSDRFSAERPKGSFSTLEIQRTEQGDSAMYLCASSSVEQFFGPGTRLTVL.